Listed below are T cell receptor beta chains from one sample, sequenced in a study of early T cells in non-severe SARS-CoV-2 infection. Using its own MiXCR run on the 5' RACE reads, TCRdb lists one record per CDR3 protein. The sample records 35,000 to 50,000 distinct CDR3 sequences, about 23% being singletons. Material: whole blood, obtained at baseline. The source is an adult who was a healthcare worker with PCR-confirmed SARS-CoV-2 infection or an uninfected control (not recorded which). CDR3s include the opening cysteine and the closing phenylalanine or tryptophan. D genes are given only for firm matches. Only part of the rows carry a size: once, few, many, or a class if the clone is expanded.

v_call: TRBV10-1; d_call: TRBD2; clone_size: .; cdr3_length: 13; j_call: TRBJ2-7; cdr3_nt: TGCGCCAGCAGTGAGGCTAGCGGGGGCGAGCAGTACTTC; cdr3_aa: CASSEASGGEQYF
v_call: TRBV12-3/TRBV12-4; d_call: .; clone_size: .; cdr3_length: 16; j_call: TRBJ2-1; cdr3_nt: TGTGCCAGCAGTTCCCGCACGGACACCGCCGGCAATGAGCAGTTCTTC; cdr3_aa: CASSSRTDTAGNEQFF
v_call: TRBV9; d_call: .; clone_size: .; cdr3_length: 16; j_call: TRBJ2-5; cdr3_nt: TGTGCCAGCAGCGTAGCTACTGAGGCCGCCCAAGAGACCCAGTACTTC; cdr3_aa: CASSVATEAAQETQYF
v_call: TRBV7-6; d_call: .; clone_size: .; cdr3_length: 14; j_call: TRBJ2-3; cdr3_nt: TGTGCCAGCAGCTCCCTGTCCCCCACAGATACGCAGTATTTT; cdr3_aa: CASSSLSPTDTQYF
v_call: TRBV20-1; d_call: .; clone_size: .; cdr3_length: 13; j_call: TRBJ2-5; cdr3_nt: TGCAGTGCTAGGGGGGAGGACCAAGAGACCCAGTACTTC; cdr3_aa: CSARGEDQETQYF
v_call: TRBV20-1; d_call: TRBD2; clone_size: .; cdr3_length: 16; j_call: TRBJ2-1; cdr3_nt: TGCAGTGCCCCCCGACTAGCGGGGGGCCCATACAATGAGCAGTTCTTC; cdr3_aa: CSAPRLAGGPYNEQFF
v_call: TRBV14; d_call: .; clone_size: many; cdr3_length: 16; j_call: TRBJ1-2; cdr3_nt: TGTGCCAGCAGCCAACGGGGGCAGGCTTCATCCTATGGCTACACCTTC; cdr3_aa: CASSQRGQASSYGYTF
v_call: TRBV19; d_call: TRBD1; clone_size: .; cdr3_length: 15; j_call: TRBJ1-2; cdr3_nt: TGTGCCAGTAGTATCTTGACAGGGGCAGTCTATGGCTACACCTTC; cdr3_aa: CASSILTGAVYGYTF
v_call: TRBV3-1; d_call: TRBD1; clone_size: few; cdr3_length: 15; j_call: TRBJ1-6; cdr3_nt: TGTGCCAGCAGCCTGGGACAGGGTGGTAATTCACCCCTCCACTTT; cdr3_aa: CASSLGQGGNSPLHF
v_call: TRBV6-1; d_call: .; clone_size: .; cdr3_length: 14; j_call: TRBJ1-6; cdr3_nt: TGTGCCAGCACCACAGGGTCCGAGAATTCACCCCTCCACTTT; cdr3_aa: CASTTGSENSPLHF
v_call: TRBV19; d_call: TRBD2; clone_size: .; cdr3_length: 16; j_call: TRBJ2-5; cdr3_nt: TGTGCCAGTAGTATAGCTGCGGGGGGCCCCGAAGAGACCCAGTACTTC; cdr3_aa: CASSIAAGGPEETQYF
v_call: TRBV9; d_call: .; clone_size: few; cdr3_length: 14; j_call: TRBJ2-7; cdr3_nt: TGTGCCAGCAGCGTAGGACAGCTTGACTACGAGCAGTACTTC; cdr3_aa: CASSVGQLDYEQYF
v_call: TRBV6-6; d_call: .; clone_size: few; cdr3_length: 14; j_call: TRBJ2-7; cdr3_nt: TGTGCCAGCAGTTCCCTCAGGGTACCCTACGAGCAGTACTTC; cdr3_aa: CASSSLRVPYEQYF
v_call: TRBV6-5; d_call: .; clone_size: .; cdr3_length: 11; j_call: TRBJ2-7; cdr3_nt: TGTGCCAGCAGGGGCCTGGACGAGCAGTACTTC; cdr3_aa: CASRGLDEQYF
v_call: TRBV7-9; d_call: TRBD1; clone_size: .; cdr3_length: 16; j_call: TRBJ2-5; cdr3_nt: TGTGCCAGCAGCCCTCCGGACAGGGGGGTCCAAGAGACCCAGTACTTC; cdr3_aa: CASSPPDRGVQETQYF
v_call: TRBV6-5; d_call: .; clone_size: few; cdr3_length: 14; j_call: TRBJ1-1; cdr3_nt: TGTGCCAGCAGTTCTCGGGGAGGGAACACTGAAGCTTTCTTT; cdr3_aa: CASSSRGGNTEAFF
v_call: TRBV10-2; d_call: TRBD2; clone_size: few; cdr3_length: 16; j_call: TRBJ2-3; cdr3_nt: TGCGCCAGCAGTCTGCTTTTTAGGCGGGGGGGCGGAACGCAGTATTTT; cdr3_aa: CASSLLFRRGGGTQYF
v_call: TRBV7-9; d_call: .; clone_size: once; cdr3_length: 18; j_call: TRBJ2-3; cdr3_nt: TGTGCCAGCAGCCGGGAGAACTGGGGGTCGGCGAACACAGATACGCAGTATTTT; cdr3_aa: CASSRENWGSANTDTQYF
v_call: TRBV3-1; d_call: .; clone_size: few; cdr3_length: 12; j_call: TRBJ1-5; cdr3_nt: TGTGCCAGCAGCCAAGGTCACCGGCCCCAGCATTTT; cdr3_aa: CASSQGHRPQHF
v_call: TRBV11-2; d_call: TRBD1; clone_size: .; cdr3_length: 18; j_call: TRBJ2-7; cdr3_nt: TGTGCCAGCAGCCCGAGGACAGGGGGACTCGAATCGGCCTACGAGCAGTACTTC; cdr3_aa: CASSPRTGGLESAYEQYF
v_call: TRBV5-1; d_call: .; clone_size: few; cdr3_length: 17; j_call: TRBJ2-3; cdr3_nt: TGCGCCAGCAGCTTGGAAGGGGGCGCGGGATGGACAGATACGCAGTATTTT; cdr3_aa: CASSLEGGAGWTDTQYF
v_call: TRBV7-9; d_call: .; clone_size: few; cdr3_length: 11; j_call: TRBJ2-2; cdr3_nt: TGTGCCAGCAGCTTAGTCGGGGAGCTGTTTTTT; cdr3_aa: CASSLVGELFF
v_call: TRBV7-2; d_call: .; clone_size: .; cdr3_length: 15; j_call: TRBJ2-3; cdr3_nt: TGTGCCAGCAGCTTAGGCCCCGCAGGCACAGATACGCAGTATTTT; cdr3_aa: CASSLGPAGTDTQYF
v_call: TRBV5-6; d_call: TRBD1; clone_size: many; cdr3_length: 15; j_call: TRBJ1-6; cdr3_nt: TGTGCCAGCAGCTTGACCGGGACAGGGGGTTCACCCCTCCACTTT; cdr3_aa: CASSLTGTGGSPLHF
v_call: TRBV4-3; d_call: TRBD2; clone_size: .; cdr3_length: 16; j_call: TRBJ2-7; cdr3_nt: TGCGCCAGCAGCCAAGAATTGGGACTACACGTCTACGAGCAGTACTTC; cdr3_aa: CASSQELGLHVYEQYF
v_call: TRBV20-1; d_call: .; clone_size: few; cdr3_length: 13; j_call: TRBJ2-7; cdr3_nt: TGCAGTGCCCCTGGGACGGGAATCTACGAGCAGTACTTC; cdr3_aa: CSAPGTGIYEQYF
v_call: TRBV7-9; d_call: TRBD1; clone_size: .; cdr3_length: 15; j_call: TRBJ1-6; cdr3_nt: TGTGCCAGCAGCTTAGAGACAGGGGGAGGTTCACCCCTCCACTTT; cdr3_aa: CASSLETGGGSPLHF
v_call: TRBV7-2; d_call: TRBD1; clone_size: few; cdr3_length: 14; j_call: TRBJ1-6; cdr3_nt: TGTGCCAGCAGTAACCGGGACAGGGTGTCACCCCTCCACTTT; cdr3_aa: CASSNRDRVSPLHF
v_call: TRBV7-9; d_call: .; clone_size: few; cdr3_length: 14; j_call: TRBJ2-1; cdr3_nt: TGTGCCAGCAGCCCTAGCTCGGGGAACCATGAGCAGTTCTTC; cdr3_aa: CASSPSSGNHEQFF
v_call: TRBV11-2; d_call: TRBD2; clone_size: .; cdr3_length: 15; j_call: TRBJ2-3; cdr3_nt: TGTGCCAGCAGCCTAGCGGGACTAGTGACAGATAGGCAGTATTTT; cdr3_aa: CASSLAGLVTDRQYF
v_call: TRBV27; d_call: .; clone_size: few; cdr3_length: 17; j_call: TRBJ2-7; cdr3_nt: TGTGCCAGCAGTTTATCTAGCACCACGGAAGGGGCCTACGAGCAGTACTTC; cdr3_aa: CASSLSSTTEGAYEQYF